This T cell receptor (beta chain) was observed in a study of CD8 T cells in Susac syndrome. Reverse transcription used roughly 0.45 to 1 ug RNA and random hexamers. Amplification of TCR beta CDR3 by immunoSEQ multiplex PCR spanned 54 Vbeta and 13 Jbeta. Using its own MiXCR run on the immunoSEQ multiplex PCR reads, TCRdb lists one record per CDR3 protein. The table lists 230,000 or so distinct CDR3 sequences, about 95% of them singletons. With 3 bases clipped from V and 1 base from J, the junction kept 4 bases outside the gene matches. Germline assignment: CDR1 SGHDN and CDR2 FVKESK. CDR3 length: 15 amino acids.

Sequences were obtained from CD4+ T cells from PBMCs. The chain links TRBV14 to TRBJ1-1; the match to TRBD1 covers 8 bases. This clonotype originated in a human donor with multiple sclerosis. CDR3: CASSQVRGPNTEAFF. The CDR3 DNA follows: TGTGCCAGCAGCCAGGTCAGGGGGCCGAACACTGAAGCTTTCTTT.